Listed below are T cell receptor beta chains from one sample, sequenced in a study of cytotoxic CD8 clonotypes in ibrutinib-treated CLL. Libraries were prepared by immunoSEQ multiplex PCR; TCRdb keeps only in-frame clonotypes and omits some of them. The profile covers about 300,000 clones, with 67% appearing a single time and around 6.3% taken by the ten largest. The sample here was PBMCs, taken after 36 months of ibrutinib treatment. The receptors originated from a human donor with chronic lymphocytic leukemia. The CDR3 runs from the conserved cysteine through the conserved F or W. The D gene is left open where the match is weak.

NA	TRBV28	TRBJ2-4	TGTGCCAGCAGCCACGGGGGCGTTGGGTTCAAAAACATTCAGTACTTC	CASSHGGVGFKNIQYF
NA	TRBV6-1	TRBJ1-5	TGTGCCAGCAGTGAAAGGGTGATGAGCAATCAGCCCCAGCATTTT	CASSERVMSNQPQHF
TRBD2	TRBV5-5	TRBJ2-7	TGTGCCAGCAGCTCCGGACTAGCGGGAGGGCCTGTCCAGCAGTACTTC	CASSSGLAGGPVQQYF
NA	TRBV7-8	TRBJ1-3	TGTGCCAGCAGCTACCAACAGGGTGTCGGAAACACCATATATTTT	CASSYQQGVGNTIYF
NA	TRBV7-2	TRBJ2-7	TGTGCCAGCAGCTCTAGTTCGCGGGTAGGGGAGCAGTACTTC	CASSSSSRVGEQYF
NA	TRBV6-5	TRBJ1-2	TGTGCCAGCAGCGACGACCAGACAGGCAACTATGGCTACACCTTC	CASSDDQTGNYGYTF
NA	TRBV6-1	TRBJ1-5	TGTGCCAGCAGTGGGACATGGGGCGCAGGGACTCAGCCCCAGCATTTT	CASSGTWGAGTQPQHF
TRBD1	TRBV7-9	TRBJ1-2	TGTGCCAGCAGCTTAGGGGGACAGGGCTACACCTTC	CASSLGGQGYTF
TRBD2	TRBV9	TRBJ2-5	TGTGCCAGCAGCGGAGACCCTCGCCGGGGCAAGGGGACTAAAGAGACCCAGTACTTC	CASSGDPRRGKGTKETQYF
TRBD1	TRBV4-1	TRBJ2-7	TGCGCCAGCAGCCAAACAGGGGACGAGCAGTACTTC	CASSQTGDEQYF
NA	TRBV7-3	TRBJ2-1	TGTGCCAGCAGCTTAACACCGGGGCCTTCCTACAATGAGCAGTTCTTC	CASSLTPGPSYNEQFF